Below, one T cell receptor beta chain is given with its context. The method was immunoSEQ multiplex PCR; TCRdb's version includes in-frame clones alone and lacks a portion of them. The sample yields about 440,000 clones, about 90% seen once. This sample is drawn from a study of Ad26.COV2.S vaccination and SARS-CoV-2 variants. The treatment was: some 19 received Ad26.COV2.S at low or high dose, single or two shots; 5 received placebo; per-sample allocation not given. After the first vaccine or placebo injection, samples were drawn on day 63. The TCR originated in a person between 18 and 59 years old who received the Ad26.COV2.S COVID-19 vaccine or a placebo. The source material was peripheral blood, sampled in a trial of Ad26.COV2.S vaccine versus placebo.

The CDR3 DNA reads as TGTGCCACCAGCAGGGGGACGGATCTATCCAATGAGCAGTTCTTC. Protein sequence: CATSRGTDLSNEQFF. The chain employs TRBV15 and TRBJ2-1, with D tentatively TRBD1 or TRBD2 (5 bases each). From germline, CDR1 is LNHNV and CDR2 YYDKDF (reference sequence). CDR3 size: 15 residues. V lost 3 bases and J 6 bases, leaving 15 bases between the germline ends.